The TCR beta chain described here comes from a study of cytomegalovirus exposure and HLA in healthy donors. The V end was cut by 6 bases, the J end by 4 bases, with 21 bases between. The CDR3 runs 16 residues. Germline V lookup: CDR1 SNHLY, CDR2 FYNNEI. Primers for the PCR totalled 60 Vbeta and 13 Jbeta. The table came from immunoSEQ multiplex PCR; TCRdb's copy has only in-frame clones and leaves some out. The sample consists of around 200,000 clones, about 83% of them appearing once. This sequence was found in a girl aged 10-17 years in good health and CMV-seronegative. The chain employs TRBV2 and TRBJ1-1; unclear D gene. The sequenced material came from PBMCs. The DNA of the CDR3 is TGTGCCAGCAGCCAAAGCTCCTTAATAGGAGGCACTGAAGCTTTCTTT. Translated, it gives CASSQSSLIGGTEAFF.